The sequence of this T cell receptor (beta chain) was determined in a study of OX40 agonist ivuxolimab in advanced cancers. Study as a whole: Patients received ivuxolimab, an agonistic anti-OX40 (CD134) antibody. Eligibility rules accepted prior anti-PD-1, anti-PD-L1 or anti-CTLA-4 therapy, and 40% had some. Notes on the study in general: CD4+ and CD8+ blood T cells expanded clonally by week 6 at 0.1 to 3.0 mg/kg. Certain nonresponders additionally had low normalized T-cell clonal expansion.

The germline CDR1 and CDR2 sequences are KGHSH and LQKENI. V lost 5 bases to trimming and J lost 1 base, with 11 bases between them. This CDR3 spans 14 amino acids. On this clone: Its antigen is undetermined.

TCRdb keeps only in-frame clones here, not all; method: immunoSEQ multiplex PCR. The sample has under 40,000 clones, around three quarters seen once. The input for sequencing was CD4+ or CD8+ T cells sorted from blood, taken in a trial of the OX40 agonist ivuxolimab. This chain uses TRBV18 with TRBJ2-5; no clear D gene. This clonotype was sampled from an adult with an advanced solid tumor such as melanoma, head and neck, liver or kidney cancer. CDR3 protein: CASSTLASQETQYF. The CDR3 DNA reads TGTGCCAGCTCAACTCTCGCGTCCCAAGAGACCCAGTACTTC. The full variable domain, completed using reference TRBV18 and TRBJ2-5, is NAGVMQNPRHLVRRRGQEARLRCSPMKGHSHVYWYRQLPEEGLKFMVYLQKENIIDESGMPKERFSAEFPKEGPSILRIQQVVRGDSAAYFCASSTLASQETQYFGPGTRLLVL.